This T cell receptor beta chain was sequenced in a study of blood T cell repertoires in COVID-19. The data were produced by immunoSEQ multiplex PCR, yet TCRdb's version contains in-frame clones alone and is incomplete. The data show some 340,000 clones, 90% seen once. From germline, CDR1 is MNHEY and CDR2 SVGEGT. The germline V and J ends were trimmed by 6 bases and 11 bases, with 20 bases remaining between them. The CDR3 spans 14 residues. This clonotype was sampled from a woman aged 25 to 39 who had been exposed to COVID-19. J is TRBJ2-4 and V is TRBV6-2 or TRBV6-3, with D possibly TRBD1 on 5 matching bases. Sequencing was done on a sample of PBMCs or T cells enriched from blood (not recorded which). CDR3 in amino acids: CASSNSPVGALQYF. CDR3 in DNA: TGTGCCAGCAGCAACTCCCCGGTTGGGGCTCTTCAGTACTTC.